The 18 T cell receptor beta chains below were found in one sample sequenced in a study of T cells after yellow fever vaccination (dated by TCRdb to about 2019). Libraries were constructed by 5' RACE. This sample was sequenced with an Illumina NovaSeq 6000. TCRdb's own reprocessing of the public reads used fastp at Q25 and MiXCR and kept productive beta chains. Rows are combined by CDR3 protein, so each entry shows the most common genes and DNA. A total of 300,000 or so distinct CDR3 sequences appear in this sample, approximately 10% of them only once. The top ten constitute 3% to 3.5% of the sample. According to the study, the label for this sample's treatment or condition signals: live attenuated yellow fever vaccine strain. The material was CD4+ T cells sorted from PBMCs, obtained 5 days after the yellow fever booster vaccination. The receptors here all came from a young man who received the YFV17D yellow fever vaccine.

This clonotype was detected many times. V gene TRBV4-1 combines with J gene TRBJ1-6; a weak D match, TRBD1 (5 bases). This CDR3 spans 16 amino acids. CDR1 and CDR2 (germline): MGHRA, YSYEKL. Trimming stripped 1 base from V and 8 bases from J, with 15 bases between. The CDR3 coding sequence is TGCGCCAGCAGCCAAGGGCGGGGGGGGAGGCATTCACCCCTCCACTTT. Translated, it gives CASSQGRGGRHSPLHF.

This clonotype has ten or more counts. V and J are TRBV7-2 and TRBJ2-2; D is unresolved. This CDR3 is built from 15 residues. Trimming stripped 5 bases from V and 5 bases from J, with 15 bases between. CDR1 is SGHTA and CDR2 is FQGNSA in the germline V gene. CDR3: CASSPSVVYTGELFF. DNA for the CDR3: TGTGCCAGCAGCCCCTCGGTAGTATATACCGGGGAGCTGTTTTTT.

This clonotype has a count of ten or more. The CDR3 bases are TGCAGTGCTAGTATGGGGGCGCAAAATGAGCAGTTCTTC. Residues: CSASMGAQNEQFF. The chain uses TRBV20-1 and TRBJ2-1; TRBD1 is a possible D gene (6 bases). Germline CDR1 reads DFQATT; CDR2 reads SNEGSKA (reference sequence). Trimming left V 3 bases short and J 7 bases short, with 13 bases between. The CDR3 has 13 residues.

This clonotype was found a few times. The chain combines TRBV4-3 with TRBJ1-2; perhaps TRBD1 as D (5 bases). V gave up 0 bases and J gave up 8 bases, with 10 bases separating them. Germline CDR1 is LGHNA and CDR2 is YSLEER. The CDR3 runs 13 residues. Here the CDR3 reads CASSQDPGLGYTF. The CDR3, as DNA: TGCGCCAGCAGCCAAGATCCGGGGCTGGGCTACACCTTC.

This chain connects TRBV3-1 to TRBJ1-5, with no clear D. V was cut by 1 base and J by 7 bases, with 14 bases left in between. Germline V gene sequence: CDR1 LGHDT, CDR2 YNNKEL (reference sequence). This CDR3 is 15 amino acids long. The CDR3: CASSQGPAGEQPQHF. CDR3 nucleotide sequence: TGTGCCAGCAGCCAAGGTCCGGCGGGTGAACAGCCCCAGCATTTT.

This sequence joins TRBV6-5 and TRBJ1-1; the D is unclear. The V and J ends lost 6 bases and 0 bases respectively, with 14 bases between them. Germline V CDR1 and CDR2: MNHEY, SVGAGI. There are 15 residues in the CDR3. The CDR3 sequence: CASSQGGWMNTEAFF. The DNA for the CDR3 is TGTGCCAGCAGCCAAGGCGGTTGGATGAACACTGAAGCTTTCTTT.

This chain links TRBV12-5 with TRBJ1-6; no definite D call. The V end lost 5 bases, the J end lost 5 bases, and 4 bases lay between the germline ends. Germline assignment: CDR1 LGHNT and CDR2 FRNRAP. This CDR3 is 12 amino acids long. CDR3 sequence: CASGHNNSPLHF. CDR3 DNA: TGTGCTAGTGGTCACAATAATTCACCCCTCCACTTT.

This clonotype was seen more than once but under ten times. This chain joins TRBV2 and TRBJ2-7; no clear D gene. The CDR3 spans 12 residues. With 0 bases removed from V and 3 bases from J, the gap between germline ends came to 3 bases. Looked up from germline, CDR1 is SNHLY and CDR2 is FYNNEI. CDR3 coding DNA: TGTGCCAGCAGTGAAGCGCGCTACGAGCAGTACGTC. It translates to CASSEARYEQYV.

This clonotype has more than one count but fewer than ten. The CDR3 nucleotides read TGCGCCAGCAGCCAAGTTTTAGGTTCCGGGGCCAACGTCCTGACTTTC. Amino acids: CASSQVLGSGANVLTF. V is TRBV4-3 and J is TRBJ2-6; D ambiguous. The V end was cut by 1 base, the J end by 4 bases, with 11 bases between. In germline, CDR1 is LGHNA, CDR2 YSLEER. The CDR3 runs 16 residues.

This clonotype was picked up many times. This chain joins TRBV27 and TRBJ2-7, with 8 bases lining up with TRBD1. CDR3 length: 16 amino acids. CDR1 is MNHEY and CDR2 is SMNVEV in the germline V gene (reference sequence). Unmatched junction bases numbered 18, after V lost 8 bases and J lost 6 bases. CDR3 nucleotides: TGTGCCAGCCTGAGAGAACCGGGACAGGAGCCCTCCGAGCAGTACGTC. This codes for CASLREPGQEPSEQYV.

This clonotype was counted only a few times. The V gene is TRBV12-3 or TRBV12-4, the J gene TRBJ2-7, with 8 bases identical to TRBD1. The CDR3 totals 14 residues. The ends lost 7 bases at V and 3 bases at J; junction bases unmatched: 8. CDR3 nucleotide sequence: TGTGCCAGCATGATACAGGGGGTAGACTACGAGCAGTACTTC. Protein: CASMIQGVDYEQYF.

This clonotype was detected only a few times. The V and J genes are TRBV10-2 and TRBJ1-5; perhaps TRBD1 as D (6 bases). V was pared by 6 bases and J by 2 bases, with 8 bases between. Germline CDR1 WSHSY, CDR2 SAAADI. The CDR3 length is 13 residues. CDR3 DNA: TGCGCCAGCAGGGGGACACGCAATCAGCCCCAGCATTTT. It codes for CASRGTRNQPQHF.

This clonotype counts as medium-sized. The CDR3: CASSQDLPPATYEQYV. The CDR3 DNA reads TGTGCCAGCAGCCAAGATTTACCGCCTGCTACCTACGAGCAGTACGTC. The rearrangement joins TRBV3-2 to TRBJ2-7. TRBV3-2 is described as a pseudogene. The CDR3 is 16 amino acids.

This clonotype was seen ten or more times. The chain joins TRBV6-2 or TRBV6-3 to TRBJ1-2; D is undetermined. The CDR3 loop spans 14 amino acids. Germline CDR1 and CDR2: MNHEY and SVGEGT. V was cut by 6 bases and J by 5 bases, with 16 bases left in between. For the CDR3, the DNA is TGTGCCAGCAGCTCCCCCCCGTGGGGTTATGGCTACACCTTC. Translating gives CASSSPPWGYGYTF.

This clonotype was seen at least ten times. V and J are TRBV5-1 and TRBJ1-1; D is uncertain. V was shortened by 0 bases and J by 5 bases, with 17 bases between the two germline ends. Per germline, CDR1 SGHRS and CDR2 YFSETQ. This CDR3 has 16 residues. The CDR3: CASSLAPTDLGTEAFF. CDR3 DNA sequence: TGCGCCAGCAGCTTGGCCCCCACCGACCTGGGAACTGAAGCTTTCTTT.

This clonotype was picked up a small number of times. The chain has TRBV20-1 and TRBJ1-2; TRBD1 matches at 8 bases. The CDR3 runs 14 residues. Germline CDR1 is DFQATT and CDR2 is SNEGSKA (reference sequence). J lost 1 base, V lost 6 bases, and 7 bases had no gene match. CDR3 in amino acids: CSATQGAGNYGYTF. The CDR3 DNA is TGCAGTGCCACCCAGGGGGCTGGTAACTATGGCTACACCTTC.

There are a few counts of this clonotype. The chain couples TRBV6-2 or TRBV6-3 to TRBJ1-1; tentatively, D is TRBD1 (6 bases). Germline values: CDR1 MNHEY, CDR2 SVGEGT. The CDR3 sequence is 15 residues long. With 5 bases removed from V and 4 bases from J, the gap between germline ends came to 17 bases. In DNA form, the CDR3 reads TGTGCCAGCAGTCCCTTACAGGGATGGGGCACTGAAGCTTTCTTT. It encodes CASSPLQGWGTEAFF.

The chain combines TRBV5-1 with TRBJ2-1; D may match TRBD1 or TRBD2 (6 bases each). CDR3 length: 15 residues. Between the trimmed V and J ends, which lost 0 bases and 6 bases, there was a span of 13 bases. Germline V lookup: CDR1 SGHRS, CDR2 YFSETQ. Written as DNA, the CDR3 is TGCGCCAGCAGCTTGGCCCCGGGGGCCATCAATGAGCAGTTCTTC. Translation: CASSLAPGAINEQFF.